This T cell receptor (beta chain) comes out of a study of identical twins. Healthy Caucasians supplied all donations. This CDR3 is 15 amino acids long. V was clipped by 1 base and J by 4 bases, with 14 bases between them. Germline V gene sequence: CDR1 DFQATT, CDR2 SNEGSKA (reference sequence). Note on this clonotype: Its antigen is unidentified.

General study points: Memory repertoires lacked the insertion deficit that abundant cord blood beta clonotypes showed.

Via MiXCR, TCRdb re-called the 5' RACE reads, giving one row per CDR3 protein. There are about 520,000 distinct CDR3 sequences in the sample; approximately 22% occur only once, and about 0.91% lies in the top ten. This same sample was also part of a study on T cells expressing NK-cell markers. From that second work: The authors sequenced eight donors, of whom seven were HCMV-seropositive and one was seronegative.

Input material: CD4+ T cells sorted from blood. The gene calls are TRBV20-1 and TRBJ1-5; possible D gene TRBD1, 6 bases. This sequence was found in a woman between 18 and 29 years old in good health. DNA of the CDR3: TGCAGTGCTAGAGGACCGGGACAAGGTAATCAGCCCCAGCATTTT. Translated, it gives CSARGPGQGNQPQHF.